This TCR beta chain was found in a study of Tregs in tolerant kidney transplant recipients. In the case of this clone: Antigen unknown.

CD4+CD25+CD127- Tregs, CD4+CD25- non-Tregs, CD4 and CD8 cells were sorted. TCRdb's copy holds only in-frame clones and misses some; the assay was immunoSEQ multiplex PCR. Here the sample spans approximately 260,000 clones, approximately 83% being singletons. The CDR3 sequence is 16 residues long. Germline V gene data show CDR1 as SGHDT and CDR2 as YYEEEE. The germline V and J ends were trimmed by 5 bases and 2 bases, with 17 bases remaining between them. Study-wide results and limits: Validation in larger populations is needed because few patients were studied. Activated donor B cell expansion appeared to reveal the most relevant donor-specific TCRbeta repertoire.

Sequenced: CD4+ T cells from blood. The receptor comes from a human donor in good health. This chain links TRBV5-6 with TRBJ1-3; D might be TRBD1 (6 bases). The CDR3 region has the DNA TGTGCCAGCAGTCAGTTGGGTGGGACAACTGGAAACACCATATATTTT. It translates to CASSQLGGTTGNTIYF.